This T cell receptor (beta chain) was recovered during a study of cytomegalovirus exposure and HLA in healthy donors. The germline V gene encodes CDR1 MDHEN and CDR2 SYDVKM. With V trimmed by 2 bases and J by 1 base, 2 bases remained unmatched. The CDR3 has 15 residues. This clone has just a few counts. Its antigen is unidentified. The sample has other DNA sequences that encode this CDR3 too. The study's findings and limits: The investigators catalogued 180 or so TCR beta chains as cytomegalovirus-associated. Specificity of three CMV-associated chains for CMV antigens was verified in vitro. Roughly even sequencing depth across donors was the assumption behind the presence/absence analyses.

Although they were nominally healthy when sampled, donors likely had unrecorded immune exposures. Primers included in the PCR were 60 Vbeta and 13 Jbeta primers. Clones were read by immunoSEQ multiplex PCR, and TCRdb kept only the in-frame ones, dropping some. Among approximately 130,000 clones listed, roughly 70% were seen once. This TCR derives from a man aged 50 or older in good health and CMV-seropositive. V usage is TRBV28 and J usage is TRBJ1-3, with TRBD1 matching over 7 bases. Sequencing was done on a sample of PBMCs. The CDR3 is CASSLGQASGNTIYF. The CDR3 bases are TGTGCCAGCAGTTTAGGACAGGCGTCTGGAAACACCATATATTTT.